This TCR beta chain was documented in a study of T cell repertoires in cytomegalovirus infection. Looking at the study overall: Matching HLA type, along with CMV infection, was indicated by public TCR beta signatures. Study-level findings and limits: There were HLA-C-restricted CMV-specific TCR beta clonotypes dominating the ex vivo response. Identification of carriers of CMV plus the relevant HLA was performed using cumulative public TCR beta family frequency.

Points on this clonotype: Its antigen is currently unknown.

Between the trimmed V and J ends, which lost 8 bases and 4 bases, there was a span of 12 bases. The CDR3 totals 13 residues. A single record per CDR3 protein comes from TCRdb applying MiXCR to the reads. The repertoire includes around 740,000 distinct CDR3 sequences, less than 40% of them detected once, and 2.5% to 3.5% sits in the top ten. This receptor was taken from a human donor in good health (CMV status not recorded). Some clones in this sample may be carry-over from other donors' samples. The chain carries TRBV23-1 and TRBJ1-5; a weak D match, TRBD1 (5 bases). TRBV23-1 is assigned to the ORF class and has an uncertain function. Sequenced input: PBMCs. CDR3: CASGSWGNQPQHF. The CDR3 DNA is TGCGCCAGCGGGTCTTGGGGGAATCAGCCCCAGCATTTT.